These T cell receptor beta chains were read from a single sample in a study of vaccination and CD4 T cells after COVID-19. Their specific antigens are unknown. Via MiXCR, TCRdb re-called the PCR reads, giving one row per CDR3 protein. Found here are around 13,000 distinct CDR3 sequences, less than 80% of them singletons; the top ten hold about 13%. Material for sequencing was CD4+ T cells from blood, cultured in vitro. Receptor source: a human donor who had recovered from COVID-19. Each CDR3 is given with its conserved first and last residue. A D gene is named only where the DNA matches it firmly. Some rows mark clone size as missing; the rest say once, few, many or name a class of expanded clone.

>TRBV27|NA|TRBD1|TRBJ1-1
CASSYRQGGSEAFF
TGTGCCAGCAGTTATAGACAGGGGGGAAGTGAAGCTTTCTTT
>TRBV5-1|NA|NA|TRBJ1-3
CASSLVASYSGNTIYF
TGCGCCAGCAGCTTGGTCGCGAGCTACTCTGGAAACACCATATATTTT
>TRBV7-7|NA|NA|TRBJ2-5
CASSLVGGLDETQYF
TGTGCTAGCAGCTTAGTAGGGGGGCTCGACGAGACCCAGTACTTC
>TRBV6-1|NA|NA|TRBJ2-7
CASSRQGLTLGDEQYF
TGTGCCAGCAGCCGACAGGGACTCACCCTGGGCGACGAGCAGTACTTC
>TRBV27|NA|NA|TRBJ2-5
CASRGTDPRETQYF
TGTGCCAGCAGAGGGACGGACCCCCGGGAGACCCAGTACTTC
>TRBV6-5|NA|TRBD2|TRBJ2-1
CASSYSTSANEQFF
TGTGCCAGCAGTTACTCTACTAGCGCGAATGAGCAGTTCTTC
>TRBV2|NA|NA|TRBJ1-2
CASSHLQGRRDGYTF
TGTGCCAGCAGTCATCTACAGGGAAGAAGGGATGGCTACACCTTC
>TRBV5-1|NA|NA|TRBJ1-2
CASSHAYIQGSENGYTF
TGCGCCAGCAGCCATGCCTACATACAGGGATCGGAGAATGGCTACACCTTC
>TRBV6-1|NA|NA|TRBJ1-1
CASSRSSPRSEAFF
TGTGCCAGCAGTCGATCCTCGCCCCGCTCCGAAGCTTTCTTT
>TRBV20-1|NA|NA|TRBJ2-5
CSGGIASVLTQYF
TGCAGTGGTGGGATCGCTAGCGTCTTGACCCAGTACTTC
>TRBV28|few|NA|TRBJ1-5
CASSFIGRRTEPNQPQHF
TGTGCCAGCAGTTTTATAGGCCGAAGGACAGAGCCTAATCAGCCCCAGCATTTT
>TRBV24-1|NA|TRBD1|TRBJ1-5
CASQDRGSNQPQHF
TGTGCCTCCCAGGACAGGGGATCCAATCAGCCCCAGCATTTT
>TRBV12-3/TRBV12-4|large|TRBD1|TRBJ1-2
CASGNRGPFGYTF
TGTGCCAGCGGTAACAGGGGGCCGTTTGGCTACACCTTC
>TRBV29-1|NA|NA|TRBJ1-1
CSITTQVRPEAFF
TGCAGCATTACCACCCAGGTCCGGCCTGAAGCTTTCTTT
>TRBV5-1|NA|TRBD2|TRBJ2-1
CASSNQRGGLNEQFF
TGCGCCAGCAGCAACCAGCGGGGGGGCCTCAATGAGCAGTTCTTC
>TRBV4-1|few|NA|TRBJ2-3
CASSHPLDTQYF
TGCGCCAGCAGCCACCCGTTGGATACGCAGTATTTT
>TRBV1|once|NA|TRBJ2-5
CTSSRLGAETQYF
TGCACCAGCAGCCGACTAGGCGCCGAGACCCAGTACTTC
>TRBV6-5|NA|NA|TRBJ1-5
CASSYGQINQPQHF
TGTGCCAGCAGTTACGGGCAGATCAATCAGCCCCAGCATTTT
>TRBV20-1|NA|NA|TRBJ1-1
CSARVRNTEAFF
TGCAGTGCTAGAGTCCGGAACACTGAAGCTTTCTTT
>TRBV2|NA|NA|TRBJ1-1
CASSEQGHFVYTEAFF
TGTGCCAGCAGTGAACAGGGCCATTTTGTTTACACTGAAGCTTTCTTT
>TRBV20-1|NA|TRBD1|TRBJ2-5
CSARGQGQTQYF
TGCAGTGCTAGAGGACAGGGGCAGACCCAGTACTTC
>TRBV19|NA|TRBD1|TRBJ1-2
CASSRGRLGVTGYTF
TGTGCCAGTAGCAGGGGGCGCCTCGGGGTTACTGGCTACACCTTC
>TRBV18|NA|NA|TRBJ2-2
CASSPRTLTGELFF
TGTGCCAGCTCACCCCGGACACTAACCGGGGAGCTGTTTTTT
>TRBV5-4|few|NA|TRBJ1-1
CASSSKGRRNTEAFF
TGTGCCAGCAGCTCGAAGGGTCGGAGAAACACTGAAGCTTTCTTT
>TRBV7-9|few|NA|TRBJ2-7
CASSLGVEQYF
TGTGCCAGCAGCTTAGGGGTCGAGCAGTACTTC
>TRBV28|NA|TRBD1|TRBJ1-3
CASVGTARNTIYF
TGTGCCAGTGTCGGGACAGCCCGAAACACCATATATTTT